Below, 21 T cell receptor beta chains from the same sample are listed, as sequenced in a study of blood T cell repertoires in COVID-19. Produced via immunoSEQ multiplex PCR; TCRdb's table is partial and in-frame only. The profile covers about 110,000 clones, with under 95% appearing a single time and over 1% taken by the ten largest. Source material: peripheral blood. Receptors originate from a woman aged 25 to 45 with acute or convalescent COVID-19.

This chain connects TRBV24-1 to TRBJ2-3, with 10 bases matching TRBD1. The CDR3 has 13 residues. Germline CDR1 and CDR2: KGHDR and SFDVKD. V shed 9 bases and J 1 base; nucleotides not matched to a gene: 0. CDR3 loop: CATGQGGTDTQYF. The CDR3 DNA sequence: TGTGCCACCGGACAGGGGGGCACAGATACGCAGTATTTT.

The genes are TRBV14 and TRBJ2-2, with 8 bases fitting TRBD1. J lost 8 bases, V lost 4 bases, and 6 bases had no gene match. The CDR3 runs to 14 residues. Germline CDR1 SGHDN, CDR2 FVKESK. CDR3 region: CASSPGQGPGELFF. CDR3 bases: TGTGCCAGCAGCCCCGGACAGGGACCGGGGGAGCTGTTTTTT.

This chain connects TRBV4-3 to TRBJ1-4; TRBD1 is a possible D gene (5 bases). The V and J ends lost 6 bases and 4 bases respectively, with 12 bases between them. The CDR3 has 14 residues. The V gene's germline CDR1 is LGHNA and CDR2 YSLEER. CDR3 DNA: TGCGCCAGCAGTCCGGGACTGATTAATGAAAAACTGTTTTTT. Translation: CASSPGLINEKLFF.

The chain uses TRBV11-2 and TRBJ1-2; D might be TRBD1 (5 bases). Per germline, CDR1 SGHAT and CDR2 FQNNGV. CDR3 length: 12 amino acids. V lost 5 bases to trimming and J lost 5 bases, with 9 bases between them. CDR3: CASSPGGYGYTF. The CDR3 region has the DNA TGTGCCAGCAGCCCTGGGGGGTATGGCTACACCTTC.

The CDR3 is CASSRVGGEETQYF. The CDR3 nucleotides are TGTGCCAGCAGCCGTGTCGGAGGAGAAGAGACCCAGTACTTC. J is TRBJ2-5 and V is TRBV7-9; TRBD2 might be the D (5 bases). This CDR3 has 14 amino acids. Trimming left V 5 bases short and J 3 bases short, with 13 bases between. Germline V lookup: CDR1 SEHNR, CDR2 FQNEAQ (reference sequence). Based on the CDR3 plus reference TRBV7-9 and TRBJ2-5, the full variable domain is DTGVSQNPRHKITKRGQNVTFRCDPISEHNRLYWYRQTLGQGPEFLTYFQNEAQLEKSRLLSDRFSAERPKGSFSTLEIQRTEQGDSAMYLCASSRVGGEETQYFGPGTRLLVL.

This rearrangement joins TRBV5-1 to TRBJ1-1, with D unresolved. CDR1 is SGHRS, CDR2 YFSETQ, per germline. V lost 0 bases and J 6 bases, leaving 12 bases between the germline ends. This CDR3 comprises 14 residues. CDR3 nucleotides: TGCGCCAGCAGCTTGGGAGGCGAGTTACCTGAAGCTTTCTTT. Translated, it gives CASSLGGELPEAFF.

This clone was detected once. V is TRBV4-1 and J is TRBJ1-6; 11 nucleotides match TRBD1. This CDR3 contains 15 residues. V lost 0 bases and J lost 13; bases outside the gene matches: 5. Germline CDR1 MGHRA, CDR2 YSYEKL. CDR3 DNA: TGCGCCAGCAGCCAAGAAGGGACAGGGGGGAGGCCCCTCCACTTT. Its protein product is CASSQEGTGGRPLHF.

The rearrangement joins TRBV6-5 to TRBJ1-3, with D maybe TRBD1 (5 bases). Trimming removed 7 bases from V and 3 bases from J, with 16 bases in between. CDR3 size: 15 residues. The germline gives CDR1 MNHEY, CDR2 SVGAGI. Here the CDR3 reads CASTTGGVFGNTIYF. The CDR3 region has the DNA TGTGCCAGCACCACGGGGGGGGTATTTGGAAACACCATATATTTT.

This clone was picked up one time. The V gene is TRBV14, the J gene TRBJ2-1; D is undetermined. Germline-derived CDR1 and CDR2 are SGHDN and FVKESK. Between the trimmed V and J ends, which lost 4 bases and 3 bases, there was a span of 7 bases. CDR3 length: 13 residues. For the CDR3, the DNA is TGTGCCAGCAGCCTGATAGTCTACAATGAGCAGTTCTTC. Amino acid sequence: CASSLIVYNEQFF. The variable domain in full, completed from reference TRBV14 and TRBJ2-1, reads EAGVTQFPSHSVIEKGQTVTLRCDPISGHDNLYWYRRVMGKEIKFLLHFVKESKQDESGMPNNRFLAERTGGTYSTLKVQPAELEDSGVYFCASSLIVYNEQFFGPGTRLTVL.

The chain employs TRBV27 and TRBJ1-1; no clear D. The CDR3 length is 13 residues. The germline V gene encodes CDR1 MNHEY and CDR2 SMNVEV (reference sequence). V was cut by 3 bases and J by 1 base, with 6 bases left in between. The CDR3 loop reads CASSFPGNTEAFF. CDR3 coding DNA: TGTGCCAGCAGTTTTCCAGGGAACACTGAAGCTTTCTTT.

This clone was detected a few times. The J gene is TRBJ2-1, the V gene TRBV2; 10 bases match TRBD2. Germline V CDR1 and CDR2: SNHLY, FYNNEI. The CDR3 totals 15 residues. V lost 8 bases to trimming and J lost 3 bases; unmatched junction nucleotides: 7. The CDR3 spells CASEKRGGIYNEQFF. CDR3 coding DNA: TGTGCCAGCGAGAAGCGGGGGGGGATCTACAATGAGCAGTTCTTC.

This clone was counted once. J is TRBJ1-2 and V is TRBV24-1; 9 bases align to TRBD1. This CDR3 region has 16 residues. V shed 5 bases, J shed 5 bases, and the junction held 11 bases outside the gene matches. Germline lookup yields CDR1 KGHDR and CDR2 SFDVKD. The DNA for the CDR3 is TGTGCCACCAGTGGCGGCGTGGGACAGGGCCCGTATGGCTACACCTTC. Its protein product is CATSGGVGQGPYGYTF.

This chain uses TRBV4-1 with TRBJ2-2, with TRBD2 identical over 12 bases. Germline V gives CDR1 MGHRA, CDR2 YSYEKL. The CDR3 length is 15 residues. V lost 4 bases and J lost 9; bases outside the gene matches: 6. DNA of the CDR3: TGCGCCAGCAGCCCTAGCGGGGGGGCCTTTAGGGAGCTGTTTTTT. Its protein is CASSPSGGAFRELFF.

Concerning this clone itself: The identical CDR3 is also encoded by other nucleotide sequences in the sample. J is TRBJ1-2 and V is TRBV7-2; 7 nucleotides line up with TRBD1. CDR3 length: 14 residues. The V gene end was trimmed by 1 base and the J gene end by 1 base; junction bases not matched to a gene: 0. The germline gives CDR1 SGHTA, CDR2 FQGNSA. The CDR3 spells CASSLGQGNYGYTF. The CDR3 DNA sequence: TGTGCCAGCAGCTTAGGACAGGGTAACTATGGCTACACCTTC.

This chain joins TRBV5-1 and TRBJ1-1, with a tentative D call TRBD1 (6 bases). The CDR3 contains 14 residues. Germline lookup yields CDR1 SGHRS and CDR2 YFSETQ. The V end lost 4 bases, the J end lost 4 bases, and 14 bases lay between the germline ends. The CDR3 loop is CASSPGGAITEAFF. In DNA, the CDR3 is TGCGCCAGCAGCCCCGGGGGGGCTATCACTGAAGCTTTCTTT.

V gene TRBV5-6 combines with J gene TRBJ2-1; D gene ambiguous. The CDR3 runs to 11 residues. Trimming cost V 0 bases and J 8 bases, with 3 bases left between them. In germline, CDR1 is SGHDT, CDR2 YYEEEE. The CDR3, as DNA: TGTGCCAGCAGCTTGGTAGATGAGCAGTTCTTC. This gives the protein CASSLVDEQFF.

The rearrangement joins TRBV6-2 or TRBV6-3 to TRBJ1-2, with TRBD1 matching over 7 bases. Germline CDR1 and CDR2: MNHEY and SVGEGT. J gave up 8 bases and V 2 bases, and 8 bases lay outside the gene matches. This CDR3 spans 14 amino acids. CDR3 in amino acids: CASSYQDRVDGYTF. CDR3 nucleotide sequence: TGTGCCAGCAGTTACCAAGACAGGGTGGACGGCTACACCTTC.

The J gene is TRBJ2-7, the V gene TRBV7-8, with a possible D match to TRBD2 (5 bases). The CDR3 contains 13 residues. Germline V gene sequence: CDR1 SGHVS, CDR2 FQNEAQ. The V gene lost 0 bases and the J gene lost 9 bases, with 12 bases spanning the gap. This CDR3 is CASSLALGRGQYF. The CDR3 DNA reads as TGTGCCAGCAGCTTAGCGCTGGGTCGGGGGCAGTACTTC.

V usage is TRBV10-1 and J usage is TRBJ2-1; TRBD1 agrees at 8 bases. The CDR3 has 15 amino acids. Germline CDR1 WNHNN, CDR2 SYGVQD (reference sequence). V lost 4 bases to trimming and J lost 3 bases; unmatched junction nucleotides: 5. The CDR3 reads CASSGTTGGYNEQFF. CDR3 in DNA: TGCGCCAGCAGTGGGACTACAGGGGGCTACAATGAGCAGTTCTTC.

The CDR3 reads CASSVGLGITDTQYF. In DNA, the CDR3 is TGTGCCAGCAGTGTCGGACTGGGAATCACAGATACGCAGTATTTT. V gene TRBV2 combines with J gene TRBJ2-3, with D possibly being TRBD2 (5 bases). The CDR3 totals 15 residues. Germline V gene lookup returns CDR1 SNHLY and CDR2 FYNNEI. Trimming took 4 bases from V and 2 from J, leaving 13 bases between them.

The chain combines TRBV28 with TRBJ1-6; D gene unclear. The CDR3 runs to 13 residues. Germline V gives CDR1 MDHEN, CDR2 SYDVKM. Between the trimmed V and J ends, which lost 7 bases and 7 bases, there was a span of 11 bases. CDR3 DNA sequence: TGTGCCAGCACCTCTCCGGTCAATTCACCCCTCCACTTT. Translated: CASTSPVNSPLHF.